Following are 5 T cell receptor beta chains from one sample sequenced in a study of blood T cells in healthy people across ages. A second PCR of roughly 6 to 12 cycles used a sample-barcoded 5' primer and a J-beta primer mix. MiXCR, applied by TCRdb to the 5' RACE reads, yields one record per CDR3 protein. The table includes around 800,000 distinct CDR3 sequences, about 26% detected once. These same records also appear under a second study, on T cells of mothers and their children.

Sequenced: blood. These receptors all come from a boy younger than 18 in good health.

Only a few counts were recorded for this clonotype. The CDR3 nucleotides read TGTGCCAGCTCACCAGACAGAGACAACGTCCTGACTTTC. It specifies CASSPDRDNVLTF. The chain carries TRBV18 and TRBJ2-6; the D gene is possibly TRBD1 (5 bases). Trimming stripped 2 bases from V and 9 bases from J, with 8 bases between. CDR1 is KGHSH and CDR2 is LQKENI in the germline V gene. The CDR3 runs to 13 residues.

CDR3 amino acids: CASSQGRETSSYNEQFF. As DNA, the CDR3 is TGTGCCAGCAGCCAAGGGAGGGAGACCAGCTCCTACAATGAGCAGTTCTTC. The chain has TRBV14 and TRBJ2-1; possibly TRBD2 for D (6 bases). There are 17 residues in the CDR3. The V end lost 1 base, the J end lost 0 bases, and 13 bases lay between the germline ends. Germline values: CDR1 SGHDN, CDR2 FVKESK.

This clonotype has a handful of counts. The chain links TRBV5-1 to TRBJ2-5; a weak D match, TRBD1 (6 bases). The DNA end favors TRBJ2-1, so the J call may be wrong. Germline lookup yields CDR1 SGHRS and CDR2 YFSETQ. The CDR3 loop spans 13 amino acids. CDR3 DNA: TGCGCCAGCAGTCCAGCCGGGACAAGTGAGCAGTTCTTC. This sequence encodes CASSPAGTSEQFF.

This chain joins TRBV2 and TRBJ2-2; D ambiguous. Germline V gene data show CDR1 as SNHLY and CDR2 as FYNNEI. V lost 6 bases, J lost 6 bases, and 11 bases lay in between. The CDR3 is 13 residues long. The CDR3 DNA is TGTGCCAGCAGCGCCTCGGCGGCCGGGGAGCTGTTTTTT. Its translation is CASSASAAGELFF.

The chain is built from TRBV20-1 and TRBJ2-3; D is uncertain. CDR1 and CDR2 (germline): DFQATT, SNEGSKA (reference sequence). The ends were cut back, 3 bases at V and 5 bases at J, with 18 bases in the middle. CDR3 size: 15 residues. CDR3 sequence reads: CSARFAPPPVDTQYF. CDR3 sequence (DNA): TGCAGTGCTAGGTTTGCGCCTCCACCAGTAGATACGCAGTATTTT.